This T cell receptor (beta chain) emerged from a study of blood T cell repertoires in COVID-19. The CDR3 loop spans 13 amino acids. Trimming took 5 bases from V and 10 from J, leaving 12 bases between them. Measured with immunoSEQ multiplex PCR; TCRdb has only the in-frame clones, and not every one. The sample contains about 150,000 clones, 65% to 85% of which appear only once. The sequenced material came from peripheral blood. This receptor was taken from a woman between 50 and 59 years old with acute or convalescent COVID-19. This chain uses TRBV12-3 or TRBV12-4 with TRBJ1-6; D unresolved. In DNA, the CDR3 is TGTGCCAGCAGTCAGCGGGGAGGCTCACCCCTCCACTTT. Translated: CASSQRGGSPLHF.